These 18 T cell receptor beta chains came from one sample sequenced in a study of T-cell reconstitution after alpha-beta-depleted transplantation in children. Preparation of the TCRbeta library was carried out with unique molecular identifiers. One entry per CDR3 protein results from TCRdb running MiXCR on the PCR reads. The data show 70,000 to 95,000 distinct CDR3 sequences, about 16% seen once. The sequencing used PBMCs, mostly from graft donor cells, collected 180 days after TCRalphabeta/CD19-depleted stem cell transplant. The source is a male patient aged 2-9 years who had a stem cell transplant for acute lymphoblastic leukemia, so the T cells may come from the graft donor.

This clonotype was detected only a few times. The V call is TRBV7-6, the J call TRBJ1-1; D is unresolved. The CDR3 has 12 residues. V dropped 1 base and J dropped 10 bases, with 10 bases sitting between them. The germline gives CDR1 SGHVS, CDR2 FNYEAQ. In DNA form, the CDR3 reads TGTGCCAGCAGCTTAGACGGCGGACGAGCTTTCTTT. Translated: CASSLDGGRAFF. Looking up the rest from reference TRBV7-6 and TRBJ1-1 gives the full variable domain: GAGVSQSPRYKVTKRGQDVALRCDPISGHVSLYWYRQALGQGPEFLTYFNYEAQQDKSGLPNDRFSAERPEGSISTLTIQRTEQRDSAMYRCASSLDGGRAFFGQGTRLTVV.

The V and J genes are TRBV30 and TRBJ1-2; D is possibly TRBD1 (6 bases). Germline V gene lookup returns CDR1 GTSNPN and CDR2 SVGIG (reference sequence). The CDR3 consists of 15 residues. V lost 0 bases to trimming and J lost 4 bases, with 15 bases between them. CDR3 region: CAWSVRGIVRYGYTF. The CDR3 DNA reads TGTGCCTGGAGTGTAAGGGGGATCGTTCGCTATGGCTACACCTTC.

This clonotype appeared a few times. One end of the junction is discordant with germline, which a read error may explain. The V call is TRBV6-1, the J call TRBJ2-4; maybe TRBD2 (5 bases). There are 15 residues in the CDR3. Germline V gene lookup returns CDR1 MNHNS and CDR2 SASEGT. CDR3 in amino acids: CTSLRAGTLENIQYF. Here the CDR3 DNA reads TGTACCAGCTTGAGGGCAGGCACATTGGAGAACATTCAGTACTTC.

The rearrangement joins TRBV5-6 to TRBJ2-6; TRBD2 might be the D (5 bases). This CDR3 is 16 amino acids long. Germline loops: CDR1 SGHDT, CDR2 YYEEEE. Trimming cost V 2 bases and J 0 bases, with 9 bases left between them. The CDR3 loop reads CASSLGGFSGANVLTF. Written as DNA, the CDR3 is TGTGCCAGCAGCTTAGGAGGATTCTCTGGGGCCAACGTCCTGACTTTC.

This clonotype was counted between two and nine times. The chain employs TRBV2 and TRBJ2-1; D perhaps matches TRBD2 (5 bases). The CDR3 extends over 16 amino acids. Per the germline V gene, CDR1 is SNHLY and CDR2 is FYNNEI. Trimming shortened V by 3 bases and J by 6 bases, and 18 bases separated the two germline ends. Here the CDR3 reads CASSDPADLKVNEQFF. The CDR3 DNA reads TGTGCCAGCAGTGACCCAGCGGACTTGAAGGTCAATGAGCAGTTCTTC. The variable domain in full, with the rest retrieved from reference TRBV2 and TRBJ2-1, is EPEVTQTPSHQVTQMGQEVILRCVPISNHLYFYWYRQILGQKVEFLVSFYNNEISEKSEIFDDQFSVERPDGSNFTLKIRSTKLEDSAMYFCASSDPADLKVNEQFFGPGTRLTVL.

The chain has TRBV5-1 and TRBJ2-2; D unclear. The V gene lost 6 bases and the J gene lost 7 bases, with 10 bases spanning the gap. The CDR3 is 12 residues long. Germline V gene lookup returns CDR1 SGHRS and CDR2 YFSETQ. The CDR3 protein is CASNRAVGELFF. As DNA, the CDR3 is TGCGCCAGCAATCGGGCAGTCGGGGAGCTGTTTTTT.

This clonotype was seen a few times. The rearrangement joins TRBV5-1 to TRBJ2-2; tentatively, D is TRBD2 (6 bases). The germline V gene has CDR1 SGHRS and CDR2 YFSETQ. The CDR3 length is 11 residues. The V gene lost 7 bases and the J gene lost 9 bases, with 10 bases spanning the gap. CDR3: CASGGARELFF. The CDR3 DNA follows: TGCGCCAGCGGCGGGGCACGGGAGCTGTTTTTT. Combining the CDR3 with reference TRBV5-1 and TRBJ2-2 gives the whole variable domain KAGVTQTPRYLIKTRGQQVTLSCSPISGHRSVSWYQQTPGQGLQFLFEYFSETQRNKGNFPGRFSGRQFSNSRSEMNVSTLELGDSALYLCASGGARELFFGEGSRLTVL.

This clonotype was picked up a small number of times. The chain links TRBV4-2 to TRBJ2-1; 7 nucleotides align to TRBD2. CDR1 LGHNA and CDR2 YNFKEQ come from the germline V gene. The CDR3 extends over 14 amino acids. The V gene end was trimmed by 4 bases and the J gene end by 6 bases; junction bases not matched to a gene: 6. The CDR3 sequence: CASSLRTRGNEQFF. The DNA for the CDR3 is TGTGCCAGCAGCCTACGGACTAGGGGCAATGAGCAGTTCTTC.

This clonotype has a handful of counts. The chain recombines TRBV20-1 with TRBJ1-1; D gene unclear. Germline CDR1 is DFQATT and CDR2 is SNEGSKA (reference sequence). The CDR3 totals 14 residues. Trimming took 5 bases from V and 6 from J, leaving 19 bases between them. CDR3 loop: CSAPHRARTPEAFF. The CDR3 DNA reads as TGCAGTGCTCCCCACCGGGCCCGGACCCCTGAAGCTTTCTTT.

The CDR3 DNA reads TGTGCCAGCAGCCCCACAGGGAAAGGCACAGATACGCAGTATTTT. Its translation: CASSPTGKGTDTQYF. V and J are TRBV2 and TRBJ2-3; perhaps TRBD1 as D (6 bases). The CDR3 length is 15 residues. CDR1 and CDR2 (germline): SNHLY, FYNNEI. V lost 6 bases to trimming and J lost 1 base, with 14 bases between them.

CDR3 DNA: TGCAGCGTTGAGGATCCCCAGGGCTACGGCTACACCTTC. It translates to CSVEDPQGYGYTF. The gene calls are TRBV29-1 and TRBJ1-2; TRBD1 might be the D (5 bases). Trimming pared 3 bases from V and 8 bases from J, leaving 16 bases between. The CDR3 loop spans 13 amino acids. Germline-derived CDR1 and CDR2 are SQVTM and ANQGSEA. Using reference TRBV29-1 and TRBJ1-2 for the parts outside the CDR3, the full variable domain is SAVISQKPSRDICQRGTSLTIQCQVDSQVTMMFWYRQQPGQSLTLIATANQGSEATYESGFVIDKFPISRPNLTFSTLTVSNMSPEDSSIYLCSVEDPQGYGYTFGSGTRLTVV.

This clonotype was seen once. The J gene is TRBJ2-1, the V gene TRBV10-3; TRBD2 agrees at 13 bases. The DNA end is more similar to TRBJ2-5, so the J call may be wrong. The CDR3 totals 14 residues. Per germline, CDR1 ENHRY and CDR2 SYGVKD. DNA of the CDR3: TGTGCCATCGGGACTAGCGGGAAGTTGGAGACCCAGTACTTC. Its translation: CAIGTSGKLETQYF.

This clonotype has only a few counts. The chain joins TRBV15 to TRBJ2-5; the D gene is possibly TRBD1 (6 bases). CDR3 length: 15 amino acids. Germline V gene data show CDR1 as LNHNV and CDR2 as YYDKDF (reference sequence). V lost 3 bases and J 3 bases, leaving 14 bases between the germline ends. The CDR3 loop is CATSRDTGPEETQYF. Written as DNA, the CDR3 is TGTGCCACCAGCAGGGATACAGGGCCCGAAGAGACCCAGTACTTC.

The chain joins TRBV29-1 to TRBJ2-7; 11 bases line up with TRBD2. CDR3 length equals 13 residues. Trimming at V came to 4 bases and at J to 5 bases, leaving 4 bases not matched to a gene. Germline CDR1 is SQVTM and CDR2 is ANQGSEA. The CDR3 loop is CSVGTSGGDEQYF. Here the CDR3 DNA reads TGCAGCGTTGGAACTAGCGGGGGCGACGAGCAGTACTTC.

This chain uses TRBV24-1 with TRBJ1-1; TRBD1 agrees at 7 bases. Unmatched junction bases numbered 9, after V lost 9 bases and J lost 3 bases. The CDR3 sequence is 14 residues long. CDR1 KGHDR and CDR2 SFDVKD come from the germline V gene. The CDR3 is CATRGQEGDTEAFF. Written as DNA, the CDR3 is TGTGCCACCCGAGGACAGGAAGGAGACACTGAAGCTTTCTTT.

The table lists this clonotype with a few counts. The genes are TRBV5-5 and TRBJ2-4; a weak D match, TRBD1 (5 bases). The length of the CDR3 is 17 residues. Germline V gene lookup returns CDR1 SGHKS and CDR2 YYEKEE (reference sequence). V lost 0 bases, J lost 0 bases, and 13 bases lay in between. The CDR3 bases are TGTGCCAGCAGCTTGGGGCAGGGCCTTGGAGCCAAAAACATTCAGTACTTC. It codes for CASSLGQGLGAKNIQYF.

This clonotype showed up many times. The chain couples TRBV5-1 to TRBJ2-2; D is unclear. Germline V gene sequence: CDR1 SGHRS, CDR2 YFSETQ. The CDR3 runs to 14 residues. Trimming pared 0 bases from V and 4 bases from J, leaving 7 bases between. The CDR3 reads CASSLAAVTGELFF. The CDR3 nucleotides read TGCGCCAGCAGCTTGGCCGCTGTCACCGGGGAGCTGTTTTTT.

In its sample, this clonotype was seen a few times. This rearrangement joins TRBV20-1 to TRBJ2-7; maybe TRBD1 (5 bases). Germline CDR1 DFQATT, CDR2 SNEGSKA (reference sequence). Between the trimmed V and J ends, which lost 3 bases and 0 bases, there was a span of 9 bases. The CDR3 consists of 13 residues. The CDR3 loop is CSASRGSSYEQYF. CDR3 coding DNA: TGCAGTGCTAGTAGGGGTAGCTCCTACGAGCAGTACTTC.